This TCR beta chain stems from a study of T cell clones after liver transplantation. Turning to the study itself: TCRbeta sequencing after a pre-transplant mixed lymphocyte reaction identified graft-donor-reactive clones, later tracked in post-transplant blood. Graft-donor-reactive sequences were compared with third-party-reactive TCRbeta sequences from pre-transplant mixed lymphocyte reactions. Three of the eight recipients were HCV-positive; the rest had non-autoimmune, non-viral transplant indications. Draws occurred before transplant, before withdrawal, and after complete or failed withdrawal.

Germline-derived CDR1 and CDR2 are KGHSH and LQKENI. The CDR3 is 16 residues long. V was shortened by 3 bases and J by 4 bases, with 16 bases between the two germline ends. This table comes from immunoSEQ multiplex PCR, and its TCRdb copy is limited to in-frame clones, with some not included. The repertoire has approximately 51,000 clones, about 69% of them found once; the top ten carry more than 9%. The starting material was CD4+ T cells from blood, obtained around 52 months after liver transplant. V gene TRBV18 combines with J gene TRBJ1-3; D gene unclear. This clonotype was sampled from a human patient who received a liver transplant. The T cells may come from the graft donor. CDR3 sequence (DNA): TGTGCCAGCTCACCCTCAGGACCGGGAACAGGAAACACCATATATTTT. This encodes CASSPSGPGTGNTIYF. Looking up the rest from reference TRBV18 and TRBJ1-3 gives the full variable domain: NAGVMQNPRHLVRRRGQEARLRCSPMKGHSHVYWYRQLPEEGLKFMVYLQKENIIDESGMPKERFSAEFPKEGPSILRIQQVVRGDSAAYFCASSPSGPGTGNTIYFGEGSWLTVV.